This TCR beta chain was sequenced in a study of T-cell reconstitution after alpha-beta-depleted transplantation in children. V was pared by 5 bases and J by 5 bases, with 2 bases of the junction left unmatched. CDR3 length equals 11 residues. CDR1 is GTSNPN and CDR2 is SVGIG in the germline V gene (reference sequence). This clonotype was picked up many times. This sample's TCRbeta library carried unique molecular identifier barcodes. In TCRdb, the PCR reads were re-called with MiXCR into one record per CDR3 protein. The table records roughly 280,000 distinct CDR3 sequences, around a tenth of them present only once.

The sample in question was peripheral blood, obtained 180 days after TCRalphabeta/CD19-depleted stem cell transplant. The receptor was isolated from a male patient aged 2-15 years who had a stem cell transplant for chronic granulomatous disease, so the T cells may come from the graft donor. The chain combines TRBV30 with TRBJ2-7; 8 nucleotides match TRBD1. The CDR3 loop reads CAWGQGNEQYF. In DNA, the CDR3 is TGTGCCTGGGGACAGGGTAACGAGCAGTACTTC.